What follows are 14 T cell receptor beta chains derived from one specimen sequenced in a study of spatial heterogeneity in lung cancer. Study results and caveats: One measure, the expanded intratumoral alpha and beta TCR count, tracked tumor mutation counts.

Time point indicated: sample taken at primary tumor resection. What these receptors recognize is not known. In TCRdb, the 5' RACE reads were re-called with MiXCR into one record per CDR3 protein. The sample consists of 4,500 to 6,000 distinct CDR3 sequences, around 4.9% of them appearing once. The input for sequencing was lung tumor tissue, taken at surgery. These receptors were taken from a male donor with early-stage non-small cell lung cancer.

This clonotype appeared many times. The chain has TRBV20-1 and TRBJ2-1; D is perhaps TRBD1 or TRBD2 (5 bases each). This CDR3 has 15 amino acids. Per the germline V gene, CDR1 is DFQATT and CDR2 is SNEGSKA (reference sequence). V lost 5 bases and J 2 bases, leaving 16 bases between the germline ends. The CDR3 nucleotides read TGCAGTGCTTCTCGTGGGGACCCGGCCTACAATGAGCAGTTCTTC. It encodes CSASRGDPAYNEQFF.

This clonotype was found many times. The chain joins TRBV12-3 or TRBV12-4 to TRBJ2-6; D perhaps matches TRBD1 (7 bases). Between the trimmed V and J ends, which lost 6 bases and 0 bases, there was a span of 12 bases. The CDR3 covers 16 residues. CDR3 in amino acids: CASSRGTVSGANVLTF. CDR3 DNA sequence: TGTGCCAGCAGCCGCGGGACAGTCTCTGGGGCCAACGTCCTGACTTTC.

By sample fraction, this clonotype is large. The chain has TRBV29-1 and TRBJ2-3; D tentatively reads TRBD1 or TRBD2 (6 bases each). The V gene's germline CDR1 is SQVTM and CDR2 ANQGSEA. This CDR3 comprises 15 residues. Between the trimmed V and J ends, which lost 6 bases and 1 base, there was a span of 17 bases. CDR3 in amino acids: CSVAGGGRGTDTQYF. In DNA, the CDR3 is TGCAGCGTCGCTGGAGGGGGAAGGGGCACAGATACGCAGTATTTT.

Ten or more counts support this clonotype. This sequence joins TRBV11-2 and TRBJ2-3; 10 nucleotides line up with TRBD2. This CDR3 is built from 17 residues. The V gene's germline CDR1 is SGHAT and CDR2 FQNNGV. V trimming: 3 bases; J trimming: 2 bases; junction bases outside the gene matches: 8. CDR3: CASSFSGRVLSTDTQYF. In DNA form, the CDR3 reads TGTGCCAGCAGCTTCAGCGGGAGGGTCCTTTCCACAGATACGCAGTATTTT.

This clonotype came up many times. This chain connects TRBV3-1 to TRBJ2-1, with D unclear. The germline V and J ends were trimmed by 4 bases and 7 bases, with 17 bases remaining between them. The germline CDR1 and CDR2 sequences are LGHDT and YNNKEL (reference sequence). This CDR3 is 15 amino acids long. The CDR3 region is CASSPNSLRFNEQFF. CDR3 bases: TGTGCCAGCAGCCCAAACAGCTTACGGTTTAATGAGCAGTTCTTC.

This clonotype is classed as medium-sized. V gene TRBV11-3 combines with J gene TRBJ2-1, with TRBD2 matching over 8 bases. The CDR3 spans 17 residues. Per the germline V gene, CDR1 is SGHNT and CDR2 is YENEEA. V shed 2 bases, J shed 0 bases, and the junction held 6 bases outside the gene matches. CDR3 sequence (DNA): TGTGCCAGCAGCTTATCCCGGGGGGGGTCCTCCTACAATGAGCAGTTCTTC. This gives the protein CASSLSRGGSSYNEQFF.

This clonotype counts as medium-sized. The chain joins TRBV10-3 to TRBJ2-1; the D gene is possibly TRBD1 (5 bases). Germline V lookup: CDR1 ENHRY, CDR2 SYGVKD. V gave up 0 bases and J gave up 6 bases, with 9 bases separating them. The CDR3 totals 14 residues. The CDR3 DNA reads TGTGCCATCAGTGAGTCGCTACAGGTCAATGAGCAGTTCTTC. Its translation: CAISESLQVNEQFF.

This clonotype is classed as medium-sized. The V and J genes are TRBV12-3 or TRBV12-4 and TRBJ2-5, with D possibly matching TRBD1 (5 bases). The V end lost 6 bases, the J end lost 5 bases, and 7 bases lay between the germline ends. This CDR3 has 11 residues. The CDR3 region has the DNA TGTGCCAGCAGGGACACGGAGACCCAGTACTTC. It is translated as CASRDTETQYF.

This clonotype was recorded a few times. V and J are TRBV19 and TRBJ2-2; D not resolved. Trimming took off 6 bases at V and 2 bases at J, with 13 bases between the two ends. The CDR3 totals 15 residues. Germline V gene sequence: CDR1 LNHDA, CDR2 SQIVND (reference sequence). Written as DNA, the CDR3 is TGTGCCAGTAGGACTTGGGATTATAACACCGGGGAGCTGTTTTTT. Protein: CASRTWDYNTGELFF.

In its sample, this clonotype was seen many times. The chain is built from TRBV5-1 and TRBJ2-1; TRBD2 aligns across 11 bases. The CDR3 spans 16 residues. The germline CDR1 and CDR2 sequences are SGHRS and YFSETQ. Trimming took 3 bases from V and 8 from J; bases not matched to a gene: 10. The CDR3 protein is CASSSDSGRAGYEQFF. CDR3 coding DNA: TGCGCCAGCAGCTCCGATAGCGGGAGGGCCGGGTATGAGCAGTTCTTC. Variable domain in full (rest from reference TRBV5-1 and TRBJ2-1): KAGVTQTPRYLIKTRGQQVTLSCSPISGHRSVSWYQQTPGQGLQFLFEYFSETQRNKGNFPGRFSGRQFSNSRSEMNVSTLELGDSALYLCASSSDSGRAGYEQFFGPGTRLTVL.

By proportion, this clonotype is medium-sized. V usage is TRBV5-1 and J usage is TRBJ1-1; TRBD1 might be the D (6 bases). The V end lost 4 bases, the J end lost 1 base, and 17 bases lay between the germline ends. The CDR3 is 16 amino acids. Looked up from germline, CDR1 is SGHRS and CDR2 is YFSETQ. CDR3: CASSPGGQRKNTEAFF. CDR3 nucleotides: TGCGCCAGCAGCCCCGGGGGGCAGAGGAAGAACACTGAAGCTTTCTTT. The whole variable domain, filled in from reference TRBV5-1 and TRBJ1-1, reads KAGVTQTPRYLIKTRGQQVTLSCSPISGHRSVSWYQQTPGQGLQFLFEYFSETQRNKGNFPGRFSGRQFSNSRSEMNVSTLELGDSALYLCASSPGGQRKNTEAFFGQGTRLTVV.

The table lists this clonotype with many counts. The chain combines TRBV12-3 or TRBV12-4 with TRBJ1-5; D remains ambiguous. The CDR3 length is 12 residues. V shed 3 bases and J shed 9 bases, with 9 bases lying between them. Here the CDR3 reads CASSFFGRPQHF. CDR3 bases: TGTGCCAGCAGTTTTTTCGGTAGGCCCCAGCATTTT.

This clonotype was found many times. The chain is built from TRBV5-1 and TRBJ1-2, with no clear D. Germline values: CDR1 SGHRS, CDR2 YFSETQ. V lost 4 bases, J lost 4 bases, and 14 bases lay in between. CDR3 length equals 14 residues. The CDR3 loop reads CASSLDLDPYGYTF. CDR3 DNA sequence: TGCGCCAGCAGCCTCGACTTGGACCCCTATGGCTACACCTTC. Variable domain in full (rest from reference TRBV5-1 and TRBJ1-2): KAGVTQTPRYLIKTRGQQVTLSCSPISGHRSVSWYQQTPGQGLQFLFEYFSETQRNKGNFPGRFSGRQFSNSRSEMNVSTLELGDSALYLCASSLDLDPYGYTFGSGTRLTVV.

In this sample, this clonotype turned up many times. V gene TRBV27 combines with J gene TRBJ2-2, with a tentative D call TRBD2 (5 bases). V was pared by 6 bases and J by 4 bases, with 9 bases between. This CDR3 comprises 13 residues. Germline V CDR1 and CDR2: MNHEY, SMNVEV (reference sequence). The CDR3 coding sequence is TGTGCCAGCAGCATACGGGGCACCGGGGAGCTGTTTTTT. This translates into CASSIRGTGELFF.